This TCR beta chain appears in the sequencing data of a study of blood T cell repertoires in COVID-19. Study overall: Material from acute and convalescent COVID-19 was sourced from the United States, Italy and Spain. Sample material is recorded as cDNA or gDNA derived from T cells, B-cell-depleted T cells, or PBMCs.

Looked up from germline, CDR1 is LNHDA and CDR2 is SQIVND (reference sequence). V lost 3 bases and J lost 0, with 15 bases in between. The CDR3 loop spans 17 amino acids. As processed by the authors: Scientists estimated how many nucleated cells there were by amplifying reference gene primers. The table came from immunoSEQ multiplex PCR; TCRdb's copy has only in-frame clones and leaves some out. Clonal size and the V and J genes are those of that table, whereas D and trimming came from the DNA. The data contain under 250,000 clones, roughly 94% of them seen just once; the ten biggest clones take up about 1.3%.

J is TRBJ2-4 and V is TRBV19; D is perhaps TRBD2 (6 bases). The origin of this receptor is a man aged 25-40 years with acute or convalescent COVID-19. The sample comprised peripheral blood. The CDR3 reads CASSMEGGGRAKNIQYF. CDR3 nucleotide sequence: TGTGCCAGTAGTATGGAGGGTGGGGGGAGAGCCAAAAACATTCAGTACTTC. Together with reference TRBV19 and TRBJ2-4, the CDR3 gives the full variable domain: DGGITQSPKYLFRKEGQNVTLSCEQNLNHDAMYWYRQDPGQGLRLIYYSQIVNDFQKGDIAEGYSVSREKKESFPLTVTSAQKNPTAFYLCASSMEGGGRAKNIQYFGAGTRLSVL.